These T cell receptor beta chains were read from a single sample in a study of blood T cell repertoires in COVID-19. Here immunoSEQ multiplex PCR was the method, and the copy in TCRdb shows in-frame clones only, minus some. The sample lists about 110,000 clones; 76% were seen once. Material for sequencing was peripheral blood. The source is a woman of 80 years or more with acute or convalescent COVID-19. Both conserved end residues are trimmed from each CDR3. Fields, in order: V gene, J gene, CDR3 protein.

>TRBV6-5|TRBJ2-6
ASSRAYSGANVLT
>TRBV30|TRBJ1-1
AWSDRAVTEAF
>TRBV19|TRBJ1-6
ASSSREDGSPLH
>TRBV10-3|TRBJ2-1
AIRQDREGEQF
>TRBV6-4|TRBJ1-1
ASSVEGGTEAF
>TRBV7-8|TRBJ1-2
ASSPPGQAYGYT
>TRBV29-1|TRBJ2-2
SVVRGQETGELF
>TRBV24-1|TRBJ2-1
ATSDNSGTSYDEQF
>TRBV4-3|TRBJ1-5
ASSQDYGGWSNQPQH
>TRBV12-3/TRBV12-4|TRBJ1-5
ASMGDGQPQH
>TRBV6-5|TRBJ2-1
ASRGLAGGYNEQF
>TRBV29-1|TRBJ1-2
SVGQNYGYT
>TRBV9|TRBJ2-2
ASSVELAYTTGELF
>TRBV10-1|TRBJ2-3
ASSVVNTDTQY
>TRBV6-2/TRBV6-3|TRBJ2-1
ASSNPRTSGRHEQF
>TRBV28|TRBJ1-2
ASSQGNYNYGYT
>TRBV30|TRBJ1-3
AWDTGNTIY
>TRBV30|TRBJ2-7
AWTLPGLLG
>TRBV11-2|TRBJ2-7
ASSPRQGVSYEQY
>TRBV6-5|TRBJ1-1
ASSQQGNTEAF
>TRBV9|TRBJ2-5
ASSQGQDGTQY